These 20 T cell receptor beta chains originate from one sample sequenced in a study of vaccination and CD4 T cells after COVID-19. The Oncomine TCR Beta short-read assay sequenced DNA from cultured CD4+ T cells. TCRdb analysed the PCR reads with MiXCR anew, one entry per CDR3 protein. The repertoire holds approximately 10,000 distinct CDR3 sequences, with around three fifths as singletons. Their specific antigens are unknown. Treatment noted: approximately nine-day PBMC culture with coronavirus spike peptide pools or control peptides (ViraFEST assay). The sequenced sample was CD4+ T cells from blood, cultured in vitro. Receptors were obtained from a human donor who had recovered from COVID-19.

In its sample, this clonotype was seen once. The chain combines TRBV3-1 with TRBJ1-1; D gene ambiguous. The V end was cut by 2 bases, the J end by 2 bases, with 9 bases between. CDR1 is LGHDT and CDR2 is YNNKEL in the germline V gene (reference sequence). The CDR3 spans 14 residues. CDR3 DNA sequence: TGTGCCAGCAGCCAACTACCAGCAAACACTGAAGCTTTCTTT. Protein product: CASSQLPANTEAFF.

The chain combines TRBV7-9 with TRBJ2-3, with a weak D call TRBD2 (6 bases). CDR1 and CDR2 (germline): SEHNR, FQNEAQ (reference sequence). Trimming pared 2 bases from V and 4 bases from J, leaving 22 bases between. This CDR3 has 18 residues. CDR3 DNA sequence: TGTGCCAGCAGCTTAACCCTCACGTATGGGAGGAGGGCAGATACGCAGTATTTT. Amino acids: CASSLTLTYGRRADTQYF. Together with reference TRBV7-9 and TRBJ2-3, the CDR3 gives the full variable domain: DTGVSQNPRHKITKRGQNVTFRCDPISEHNRLYWYRQTLGQGPEFLTYFQNEAQLEKSRLLSDRFSAERPKGSFSTLEIQRTEQGDSAMYLCASSLTLTYGRRADTQYFGPGTRLTVL.

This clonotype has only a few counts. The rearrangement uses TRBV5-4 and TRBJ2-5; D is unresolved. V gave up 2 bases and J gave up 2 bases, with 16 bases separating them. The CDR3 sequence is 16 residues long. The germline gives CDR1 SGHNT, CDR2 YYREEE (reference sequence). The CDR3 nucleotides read TGTGCCAGCAGCTTTTCAGGTAGCAGAGTTCAAGAGACCCAGTACTTC. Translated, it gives CASSFSGSRVQETQYF.

DNA of the CDR3: TGTGCCAGCAGTCGACAGACAGACGCATGGACCGGGGAGCTGTTTTTT. This codes for CASSRQTDAWTGELFF. The rearrangement uses TRBV6-1 and TRBJ2-2; maybe TRBD1 (5 bases). Per germline, CDR1 MNHNS and CDR2 SASEGT. The CDR3 runs 16 residues. The V gene lost 5 bases and the J gene lost 5 bases, with 18 bases spanning the gap.

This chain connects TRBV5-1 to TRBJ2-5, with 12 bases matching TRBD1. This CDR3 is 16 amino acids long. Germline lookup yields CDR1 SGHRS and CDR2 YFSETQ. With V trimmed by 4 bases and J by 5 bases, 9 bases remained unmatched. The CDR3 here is CASSPGTGGIGETQYF. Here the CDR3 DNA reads TGCGCCAGCAGCCCGGGGACAGGGGGCATTGGGGAGACCCAGTACTTC.

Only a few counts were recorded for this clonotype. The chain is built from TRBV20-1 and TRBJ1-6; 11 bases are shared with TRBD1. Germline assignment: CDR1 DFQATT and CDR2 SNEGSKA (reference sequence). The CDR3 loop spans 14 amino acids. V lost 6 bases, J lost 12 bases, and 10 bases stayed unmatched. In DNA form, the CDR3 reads TGCAGTGCCCCGGGGACAGGGGGAAAATTACCCCTCCACTTT. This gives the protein CSAPGTGGKLPLHF.

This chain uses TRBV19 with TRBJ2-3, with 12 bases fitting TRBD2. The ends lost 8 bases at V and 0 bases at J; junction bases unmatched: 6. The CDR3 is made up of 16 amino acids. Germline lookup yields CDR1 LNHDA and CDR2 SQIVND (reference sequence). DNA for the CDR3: TGTGCCAGTCGATGGACTAGCGGGATTAGCACAGATACGCAGTATTTT. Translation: CASRWTSGISTDTQYF.

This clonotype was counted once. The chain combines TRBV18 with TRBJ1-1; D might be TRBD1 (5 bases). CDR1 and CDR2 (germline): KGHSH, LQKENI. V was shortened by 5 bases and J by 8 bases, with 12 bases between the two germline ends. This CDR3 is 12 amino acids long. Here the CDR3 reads CASSYQGSEAFF. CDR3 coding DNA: TGTGCCAGCTCATACCAGGGATCGGAAGCTTTCTTT.

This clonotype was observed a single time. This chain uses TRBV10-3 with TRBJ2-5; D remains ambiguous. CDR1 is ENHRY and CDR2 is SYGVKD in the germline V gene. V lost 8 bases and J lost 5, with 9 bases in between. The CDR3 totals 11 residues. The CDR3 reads CAIAGGETQYF. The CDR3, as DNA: TGTGCCATCGCTGGTGGGGAGACCCAGTACTTC.

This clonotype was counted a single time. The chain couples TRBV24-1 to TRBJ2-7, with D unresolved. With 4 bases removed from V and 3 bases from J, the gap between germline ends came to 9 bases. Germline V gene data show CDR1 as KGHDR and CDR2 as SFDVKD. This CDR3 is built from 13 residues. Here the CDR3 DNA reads TGTGCCACCAGTGACCTAGGTTTCTACGAGCAGTACTTC. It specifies CATSDLGFYEQYF.

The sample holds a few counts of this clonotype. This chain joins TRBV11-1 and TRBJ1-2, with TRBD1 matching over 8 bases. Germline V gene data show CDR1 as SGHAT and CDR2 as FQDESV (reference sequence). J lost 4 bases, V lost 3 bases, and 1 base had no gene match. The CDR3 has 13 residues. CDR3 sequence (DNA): TGTGCCAGCAGCTTCGGGACAGGCTATGGCTACACCTTC. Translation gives CASSFGTGYGYTF.

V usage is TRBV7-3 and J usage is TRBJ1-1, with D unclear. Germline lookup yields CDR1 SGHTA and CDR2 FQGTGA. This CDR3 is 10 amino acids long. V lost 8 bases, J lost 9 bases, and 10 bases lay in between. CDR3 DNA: TGTGCCAGCCAGCACACCAAAGCTTTCTTT. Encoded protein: CASQHTKAFF.

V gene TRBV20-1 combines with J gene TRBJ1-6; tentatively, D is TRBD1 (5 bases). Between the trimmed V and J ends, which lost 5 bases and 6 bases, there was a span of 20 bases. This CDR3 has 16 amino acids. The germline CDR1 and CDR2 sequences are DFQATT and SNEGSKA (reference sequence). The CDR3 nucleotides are TGCAGTGCTGGAAGATTCAGCGGGGGTGCTAATTCACCCCTCCACTTT. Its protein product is CSAGRFSGGANSPLHF.

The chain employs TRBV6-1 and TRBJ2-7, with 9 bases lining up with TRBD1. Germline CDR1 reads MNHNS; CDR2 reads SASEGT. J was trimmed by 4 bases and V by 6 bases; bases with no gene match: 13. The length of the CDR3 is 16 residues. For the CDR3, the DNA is TGTGCCAGCAGATCGAATACCGGGACAGGGAGGTACGAGCAGTACTTC. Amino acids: CASRSNTGTGRYEQYF.

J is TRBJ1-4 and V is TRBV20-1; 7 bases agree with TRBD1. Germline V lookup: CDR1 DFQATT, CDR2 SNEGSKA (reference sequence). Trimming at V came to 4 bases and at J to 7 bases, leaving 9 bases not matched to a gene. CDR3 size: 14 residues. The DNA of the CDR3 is TGCAGTGCTACCGAACAGGGGAGGGGTGAAAAACTGTTTTTT. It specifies CSATEQGRGEKLFF.

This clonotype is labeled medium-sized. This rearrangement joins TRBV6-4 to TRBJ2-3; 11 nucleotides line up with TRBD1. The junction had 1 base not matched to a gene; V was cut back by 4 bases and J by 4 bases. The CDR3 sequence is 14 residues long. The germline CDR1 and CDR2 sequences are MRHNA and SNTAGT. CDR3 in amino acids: CASSGTGGADTQYF. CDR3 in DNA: TGTGCCAGCAGTGGGACAGGGGGCGCAGATACGCAGTATTTT.

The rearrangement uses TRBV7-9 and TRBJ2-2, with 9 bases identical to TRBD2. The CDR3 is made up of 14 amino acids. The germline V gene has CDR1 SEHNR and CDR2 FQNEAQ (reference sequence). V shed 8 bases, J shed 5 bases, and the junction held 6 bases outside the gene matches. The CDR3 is CASGGRAFTGELFF. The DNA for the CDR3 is TGTGCCAGCGGCGGGAGGGCGTTTACCGGGGAGCTGTTTTTT.

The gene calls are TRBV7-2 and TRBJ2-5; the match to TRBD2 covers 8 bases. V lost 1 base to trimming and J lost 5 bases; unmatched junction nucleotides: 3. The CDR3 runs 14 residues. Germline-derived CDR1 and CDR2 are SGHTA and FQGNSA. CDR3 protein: CASSLEAGVETQYF. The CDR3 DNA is TGTGCCAGCAGCTTAGAAGCGGGAGTGGAGACCCAGTACTTC.

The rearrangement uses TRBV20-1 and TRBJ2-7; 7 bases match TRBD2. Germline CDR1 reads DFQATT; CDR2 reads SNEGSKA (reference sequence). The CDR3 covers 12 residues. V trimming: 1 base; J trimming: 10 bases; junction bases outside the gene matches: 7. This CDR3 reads CSARAGGSPQYF. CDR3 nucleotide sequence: TGCAGTGCTAGAGCGGGAGGTTCGCCCCAGTACTTC.

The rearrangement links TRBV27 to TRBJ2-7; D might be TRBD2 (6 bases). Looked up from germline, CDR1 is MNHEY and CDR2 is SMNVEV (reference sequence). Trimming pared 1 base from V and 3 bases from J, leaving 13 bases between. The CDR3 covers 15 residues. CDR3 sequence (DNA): TGTGCCAGCAGTTTATACGGGACTCTCCTCTACGAGCAGTACTTC. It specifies CASSLYGTLLYEQYF.